These 20 T cell receptor beta chains originate from one sample sequenced in a study of T cells in Graves' hyperthyroidism and ophthalmopathy. The TCR beta CDR3 regions underwent amplification using RNA transcripts as the source. Initially, a first-round RT-PCR of the TCR CDR3 employed the HTBI primer set. TCRdb itself ran the multiplex PCR reads through MiXCR, one entry per CDR3 protein. Among some 760,000 distinct CDR3 sequences, around 13% were seen once, and the ten largest hold about 10%. Input material: blood. Receptors were obtained from a woman aged 18-29 years with Graves' hyperthyroidism.

In its sample, this clonotype was seen many times. This sequence joins TRBV2 and TRBJ2-3, with a possible D match to TRBD2 (5 bases). Germline V gene lookup returns CDR1 SNHLY and CDR2 FYNNEI. V lost 3 bases, J lost 10 bases, and 8 bases lay in between. This CDR3 is built from 11 residues. The CDR3 bases are TGTGCCAGCAGTGAGCCCGGGGCGCAGTATTTT. Protein sequence: CASSEPGAQYF.

This clonotype was seen many times. The rearrangement joins TRBV3-1 to TRBJ1-2; TRBD1 is a possible D gene (5 bases). Germline V CDR1 and CDR2: LGHDT, YNNKEL (reference sequence). Trimming took 5 bases from V and 1 from J, leaving 11 bases between them. CDR3 size: 14 residues. CDR3 in amino acids: CASSSGNLNYGYTF. The CDR3 nucleotides are TGTGCCAGCAGCTCAGGGAATCTTAACTATGGCTACACCTTC.

This clonotype was seen ten or more times. This may arise from a read error, as a much more abundant clone is one base away. The V and J genes are TRBV11-3 and TRBJ2-3; no firm D call. CDR3 length equals 12 residues. Germline CDR1 reads SGHNT; CDR2 reads YENEEA. Trimming pared 5 bases from V and 2 bases from J, leaving 5 bases between. The CDR3 protein is CASSITTDTQYF. The CDR3 DNA reads as TGTGCCAGCAGCATAACCACAGATACGCAGTATTTT.

This clonotype has just a few counts. The chain uses TRBV6-1 and TRBJ2-6, with D unclear. V gave up 7 bases and J gave up 2 bases, with 6 bases separating them. The CDR3 covers 13 residues. The germline V gene has CDR1 MNHNS and CDR2 SASEGT. CDR3 protein: CASIVAGANVLTF. CDR3 in DNA: TGTGCCAGCATAGTAGCTGGGGCCAACGTCCTGACTTTC.

This clonotype was seen repeatedly, ten times or more. DNA for the CDR3: TGTGCCACCAGTGATTCCGGGGCCTACGAGCAGTACTTC. Its translation is CATSDSGAYEQYF. The rearrangement links TRBV24-1 to TRBJ2-7; D might be TRBD2 (5 bases). The germline gives CDR1 KGHDR, CDR2 SFDVKD. The CDR3 extends over 13 amino acids. Trimming shortened V by 2 bases and J by 2 bases, and 6 bases separated the two germline ends.

At least ten counts were recorded for this clonotype. The chain's CDR3 is CASMPRTNTGELFF. In nucleotides, the CDR3 is TGTGCCAGCATGCCCAGGACTAACACCGGGGAGCTGTTTTTT. The chain employs TRBV11-3 and TRBJ2-2; possible D gene TRBD2, 5 bases. This CDR3 has 14 residues. Trimming left V 7 bases short and J 2 bases short, with 11 bases between. From germline, CDR1 is SGHNT and CDR2 YENEEA.

CDR3 residues: CASSPRTALLNTEAFF. The CDR3 DNA is TGTGCCAGCAGTCCTCGGACAGCATTATTGAACACTGAAGCTTTCTTT. This chain connects TRBV27 to TRBJ1-1; D might be TRBD1 (6 bases). V was pared by 5 bases and J by 0 bases, with 16 bases between. Germline loops: CDR1 MNHEY, CDR2 SMNVEV (reference sequence). The CDR3 extends over 16 amino acids.

The V call is TRBV27, the J call TRBJ2-2; D is ambiguous. V was clipped by 8 bases and J by 6 bases, with 10 bases between them. Per the germline V gene, CDR1 is MNHEY and CDR2 is SMNVEV (reference sequence). The CDR3 has 12 amino acids. CDR3: CASGTISGELFF. The DNA for the CDR3 is TGTGCCAGCGGAACCATCTCCGGGGAGCTGTTTTTT.

This clonotype showed up many times. This chain links TRBV2 with TRBJ2-2; possible D gene TRBD1, 6 bases. Per the germline V gene, CDR1 is SNHLY and CDR2 is FYNNEI. Trimming took off 5 bases at V and 3 bases at J, with 13 bases between the two ends. This CDR3 is 15 amino acids long. The CDR3 DNA follows: TGTGCCAGCAGTCCCGACAGGAGATACACCGGGGAGCTGTTTTTT. Amino acids: CASSPDRRYTGELFF.

The J gene is TRBJ1-1, the V gene TRBV5-1; unclear D gene. Germline V gives CDR1 SGHRS, CDR2 YFSETQ. CDR3 length: 14 amino acids. The V and J ends lost 4 bases and 4 bases respectively, with 14 bases between them. The CDR3 is CASSIDTLSTEAFF. CDR3 DNA sequence: TGCGCCAGCAGCATCGACACGTTGAGCACTGAAGCTTTCTTT.

This chain uses TRBV30 with TRBJ1-1; 7 bases match TRBD1. From germline, CDR1 is GTSNPN and CDR2 SVGIG (reference sequence). This CDR3 region has 10 residues. J gave up 9 bases and V 4 bases, and 2 bases lay outside the gene matches. The CDR3 DNA follows: TGTGCCTGGACAGGGGGACAAGCTTTCTTT. It translates to CAWTGGQAFF.

This clonotype was seen many times. The chain carries TRBV7-9 and TRBJ2-3, with D possibly being TRBD1 or TRBD2 (6 bases each). V was pared by 3 bases and J by 0 bases, with 13 bases between. Germline lookup yields CDR1 SEHNR and CDR2 FQNEAQ (reference sequence). The CDR3 covers 16 residues. In DNA form, the CDR3 reads TGTGCCAGCAGCTTCAATACGGGGGCCAGCACAGATACGCAGTATTTT. Amino acids: CASSFNTGASTDTQYF.

This clonotype was recorded at least ten times. The gene calls are TRBV18 and TRBJ2-7; TRBD2 matches at 8 bases. Germline V CDR1 and CDR2: KGHSH, LQKENI. After removal of 6 bases from V and 2 bases from J, the junction contained 6 bases not matched to a gene. The CDR3 loop spans 14 amino acids. The CDR3, as DNA: TGTGCCAGCTCCTCGGGAGGGGCAACCTACGAGCAGTACTTC. Protein product: CASSSGGATYEQYF.

This clonotype has only a few counts. A much larger clone lies a single base off, so this may be a read error. The chain has TRBV27 and TRBJ2-3, with D perhaps matching TRBD2 (6 bases). The CDR3 length is 16 residues. Trimming cost V 5 bases and J 0 bases, with 15 bases left between them. Germline CDR1 and CDR2: MNHEY and SMNVEV (reference sequence). In DNA, the CDR3 is TGTGCCAGCAGTCGGAGGTTACGGGGGAGCACAGATACGCAGTATTTT. Its translation: CASSRRLRGSTDTQYF.

This clonotype has ten or more counts. The V gene is TRBV6-1, the J gene TRBJ1-5; D gene ambiguous. Between the trimmed V and J ends, which lost 4 bases and 7 bases, there was a span of 14 bases. Germline lookup yields CDR1 MNHNS and CDR2 SASEGT. This CDR3 is 14 amino acids long. CDR3 sequence reads: CASSGSSKGQPQHF. DNA of the CDR3: TGTGCCAGCAGTGGAAGTTCTAAGGGACAGCCCCAGCATTTT.

The table lists this clonotype with many counts. The junction shows a germline mismatch at one end, possibly a read error. The chain links TRBV2 to TRBJ1-6, with TRBD1 matching over 8 bases. The germline gives CDR1 SNHLY, CDR2 FYNNEI. This CDR3 contains 13 residues. The CDR3 sequence: CASRTGLDSPLHF. The CDR3 DNA sequence: TGCGCCAGCCGGACAGGGCTGGATTCACCCCTCCACTTT.

The chain uses TRBV29-1 and TRBJ2-1; D is unresolved. CDR3 length: 13 residues. V lost 5 bases, J lost 7 bases, and 15 bases lay in between. The germline V gene encodes CDR1 SQVTM and CDR2 ANQGSEA. In DNA, the CDR3 is TGCAGCGTTACCGTAGGGTATTTGAATGAGCAGTTCTTC. This sequence encodes CSVTVGYLNEQFF.

This clonotype showed up many times. The V and J genes are TRBV2 and TRBJ2-7; D call uncertain. This CDR3 region has 12 residues. Trimming removed 3 bases at V and 4 bases at J, with 7 bases between. Germline values: CDR1 SNHLY, CDR2 FYNNEI. The CDR3: CASSDVGYEQYF. The CDR3, as DNA: TGTGCCAGCAGTGATGTGGGGTACGAGCAGTACTTC.

This chain uses TRBV7-9 with TRBJ2-1, with 11 nucleotides matching TRBD2. Trimming cost V 4 bases and J 5 bases; bases outside gene matches: 7. This CDR3 is 16 amino acids long. Germline values: CDR1 SEHNR, CDR2 FQNEAQ (reference sequence). CDR3 sequence: CASSSVAGGPNNEQFF. In nucleotides, the CDR3 is TGTGCCAGCAGCTCAGTAGCGGGAGGGCCTAACAATGAGCAGTTCTTC.

The table lists this clonotype with a few counts. The chain employs TRBV7-8 and TRBJ2-1; TRBD1 aligns across 9 bases. The V gene end was trimmed by 6 bases and the J gene end by 7 bases; junction bases not matched to a gene: 7. The CDR3 extends over 14 amino acids. In germline, CDR1 is SGHVS, CDR2 FQNEAQ. The CDR3 DNA reads TGTGCCAGCAGTCGGGGACAGGGAACGAATGAGCAGTTCTTC. This codes for CASSRGQGTNEQFF.